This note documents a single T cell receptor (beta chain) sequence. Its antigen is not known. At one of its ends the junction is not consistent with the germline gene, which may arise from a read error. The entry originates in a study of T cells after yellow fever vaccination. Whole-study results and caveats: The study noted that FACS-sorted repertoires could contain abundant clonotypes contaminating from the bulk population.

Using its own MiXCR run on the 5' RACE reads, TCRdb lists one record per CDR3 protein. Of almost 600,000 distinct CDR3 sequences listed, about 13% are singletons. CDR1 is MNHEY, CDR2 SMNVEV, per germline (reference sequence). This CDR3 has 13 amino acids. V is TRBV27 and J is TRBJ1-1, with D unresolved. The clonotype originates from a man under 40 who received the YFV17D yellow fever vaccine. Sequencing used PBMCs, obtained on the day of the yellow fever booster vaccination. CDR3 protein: CASGFGRSTEAFF. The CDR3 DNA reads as TGTGCCAGCGGTTTCGGCAGGAGCACTGAAGCTTTCTTT.